These 27 T cell receptor beta chains share one sample of origin, sequenced in a study of blood T cell repertoires in COVID-19. The assay was immunoSEQ multiplex PCR, and TCRdb's table has in-frame clones only and misses some. The table records some 420,000 clones, around 89% of them present only once. The sequencing input was PBMCs or T cells enriched from blood (not recorded which). The receptors stem from a man aged 25 to 45 who had recovered from COVID-19.

The rearrangement joins TRBV7-2 to TRBJ2-7, with TRBD2 as a possible D gene (5 bases). CDR3 length: 16 residues. Trimming left V 2 bases short and J 1 base short, with 15 bases between. Germline V lookup: CDR1 SGHTA, CDR2 FQGNSA. CDR3 bases: TGTGCCAGCAGCTTACAAGCGGCAGGCAGGTCCTACGAGCAGTACTTC. It encodes CASSLQAAGRSYEQYF.

This clone was picked up one time. V usage is TRBV18 and J usage is TRBJ2-1; TRBD1 might be the D (5 bases). CDR3 length equals 15 residues. Germline loops: CDR1 KGHSH, CDR2 LQKENI. Between the trimmed V and J ends, which lost 0 bases and 1 base, there was a span of 7 bases. CDR3 loop: CASSPPDKSYNEQFF. CDR3 sequence (DNA): TGTGCCAGCTCACCACCGGACAAATCCTACAATGAGCAGTTCTTC.

The chain uses TRBV18 and TRBJ1-4; TRBD1 is a possible D gene (5 bases). From germline, CDR1 is KGHSH and CDR2 LQKENI. With 3 bases removed from V and 8 bases from J, the gap between germline ends came to 13 bases. This CDR3 has 14 amino acids. Written as DNA, the CDR3 is TGTGCCAGCTCACCCTCACGGAAGGGGGAAAAACTGTTTTTT. Translation gives CASSPSRKGEKLFF.

This clone was detected only a few times. V gene TRBV27 combines with J gene TRBJ1-1; D is perhaps TRBD1 (5 bases). The germline V gene encodes CDR1 MNHEY and CDR2 SMNVEV (reference sequence). V shed 2 bases and J shed 5 bases, with 9 bases lying between them. The CDR3 extends over 13 amino acids. The CDR3 protein is CASSLEQATEAFF. DNA for the CDR3: TGTGCCAGCAGTTTAGAACAGGCTACTGAAGCTTTCTTT.

The chain carries TRBV24-1 and TRBJ2-1, with a tentative D call TRBD2 (6 bases). Germline V lookup: CDR1 KGHDR, CDR2 SFDVKD. Trimming removed 6 bases at V and 9 bases at J, with 11 bases between. This CDR3 region has 12 residues. Here the CDR3 reads CATSIGGSEQFF. Here the CDR3 DNA reads TGTGCCACCAGTATCGGGGGAAGTGAGCAGTTCTTC.

This chain connects TRBV19 to TRBJ2-7; D gene ambiguous. The V gene's germline CDR1 is LNHDA and CDR2 SQIVND (reference sequence). Trimming removed 1 base from V and 3 bases from J, with 13 bases in between. The length of the CDR3 is 15 residues. CDR3 sequence: CASSIGAPYFYEQYF. Written as DNA, the CDR3 is TGTGCCAGTAGTATAGGTGCCCCGTACTTCTACGAGCAGTACTTC.

This chain joins TRBV5-5 and TRBJ2-7; D not resolved. The CDR3 extends over 15 amino acids. CDR1 SGHKS and CDR2 YYEKEE come from the germline V gene (reference sequence). V lost 0 bases, J lost 4 bases, and 14 bases lay in between. CDR3 in DNA: TGTGCCAGCAGCTTGGAGCAGACTCGACCATACGAGCAGTACTTC. This codes for CASSLEQTRPYEQYF.

The chain combines TRBV30 with TRBJ1-4, with 7 bases aligning to TRBD1. The germline V gene encodes CDR1 GTSNPN and CDR2 SVGIG (reference sequence). V trimming: 3 bases; J trimming: 4 bases; junction bases outside the gene matches: 2. This CDR3 has 13 residues. The CDR3 DNA reads as TGTGCCTGGAGCTACAGGGGTAATGAAAAACTGTTTTTT. It translates to CAWSYRGNEKLFF.

The genes are TRBV7-6 and TRBJ1-4; D is unresolved. Germline assignment: CDR1 SGHVS and CDR2 FNYEAQ. CDR3 size: 13 residues. Between the trimmed V and J ends, which lost 0 bases and 7 bases, there was a span of 6 bases. CDR3 nucleotides: TGTGCCAGCAGCTTAGCCGGGTTTGAAAAACTGTTTTTT. This codes for CASSLAGFEKLFF.

The rearrangement joins TRBV7-9 to TRBJ2-7; D gene ambiguous. CDR1 is SEHNR, CDR2 FQNEAQ, per germline (reference sequence). With 5 bases removed from V and 5 bases from J, the gap between germline ends came to 19 bases. The CDR3 extends over 15 amino acids. The DNA for the CDR3 is TGTGCCAGCAGCGAACCCTCCCTGACACATAACGAGCAGTACTTC. Translated, it gives CASSEPSLTHNEQYF.

The chain is built from TRBV10-3 and TRBJ1-4; 9 bases align to TRBD1. The CDR3 runs 16 residues. With 4 bases clipped from V and 5 bases from J, the junction kept 8 bases outside the gene matches. The germline V gene encodes CDR1 ENHRY and CDR2 SYGVKD. CDR3: CAISVSPQGANEKLFF. The CDR3 DNA reads as TGTGCCATCAGTGTATCCCCACAGGGGGCAAATGAAAAACTGTTTTTT.

This chain links TRBV19 with TRBJ1-4; 7 bases align to TRBD1. Germline trimming cut 5 bases from V and 8 bases from J; bases unmatched to any gene: 14. CDR3 length equals 16 residues. Germline V lookup: CDR1 LNHDA, CDR2 SQIVND (reference sequence). The DNA for the CDR3 is TGTGCCAGTAGTTCTCCAAGAGGGACAGCTCGGGAAAAACTGTTTTTT. It yields the protein CASSSPRGTAREKLFF.

The chain is built from TRBV12-3 or TRBV12-4 and TRBJ2-1; 7 bases align to TRBD2. Trimming at V came to 3 bases and at J to 9 bases, leaving 5 bases not matched to a gene. CDR3 length equals 13 residues. The CDR3: CASSFGGIGEQFF. In DNA form, the CDR3 reads TGTGCCAGCAGTTTCGGGGGGATTGGTGAGCAGTTCTTC.

J is TRBJ2-5 and V is TRBV27, with 13 bases aligning to TRBD2. Germline loops: CDR1 MNHEY, CDR2 SMNVEV (reference sequence). This CDR3 has 16 amino acids. J gave up 2 bases and V 6 bases, and 6 bases lay outside the gene matches. The CDR3 DNA is TGTGCCAGCAGCCAGGGACTAGCGGGGACACAAGAGACCCAGTACTTC. Its protein is CASSQGLAGTQETQYF.

J is TRBJ1-6 and V is TRBV18; D not certain. The CDR3 length is 17 residues. Germline-derived CDR1 and CDR2 are KGHSH and LQKENI. The ends were cut back, 1 base at V and 0 bases at J, with 10 bases in the middle. CDR3 DNA: TGTGCCAGCTCACCACGACCCAGGAACTCCTATAATTCACCCCTCCACTTT. It specifies CASSPRPRNSYNSPLHF.

The rearrangement links TRBV28 to TRBJ1-4; 7 bases are a match to TRBD1. The CDR3 extends over 14 amino acids. Germline CDR1 is MDHEN and CDR2 is SYDVKM. The junction had 3 bases not matched to a gene; V was cut back by 8 bases and J by 0 bases. CDR3: CASDQGATNEKLFF. CDR3 sequence (DNA): TGTGCCAGCGACCAGGGGGCAACTAATGAAAAACTGTTTTTT.

This rearrangement joins TRBV18 to TRBJ1-1; 7 bases agree with TRBD1. V gave up 1 base and J gave up 6 bases; unmatched junction bases: 5. The germline V gene encodes CDR1 KGHSH and CDR2 LQKENI. This CDR3 region has 14 residues. CDR3 protein: CASSPLGTDAEAFF. CDR3 sequence (DNA): TGTGCCAGCTCACCACTCGGGACAGACGCTGAAGCTTTCTTT.

This chain links TRBV3-1 (or the pseudogene TRBV3-2) with TRBJ2-2; TRBD1 aligns across 8 bases. V dropped 0 bases and J dropped 7; count of bases not matched to a gene: 7. CDR3 length: 16 amino acids. Germline CDR1 reads LGHDT; CDR2 reads YNNKEL (reference sequence). The CDR3 is CASSQEGAGGNGELFF. In DNA, the CDR3 is TGTGCCAGCAGCCAAGAAGGGGCAGGGGGCAACGGGGAGCTGTTTTTT.

The chain joins TRBV3-1 (or the pseudogene TRBV3-2) to TRBJ2-7; D is undetermined. The CDR3 is made up of 13 amino acids. V was pared by 6 bases and J by 0 bases, with 9 bases between. Germline V lookup: CDR1 LGHDT, CDR2 YNNKEL (reference sequence). CDR3 region: CASSGGISYEQYF. In DNA, the CDR3 is TGTGCCAGCAGTGGCGGCATCTCCTACGAGCAGTACTTC.

J is TRBJ2-5 and V is TRBV19; 7 bases align to TRBD1. The V gene's germline CDR1 is LNHDA and CDR2 SQIVND (reference sequence). The junction had 2 bases not matched to a gene; V was cut back by 3 bases and J by 1 base. The CDR3 runs to 14 residues. The CDR3 loop reads CASSMGTVQETQYF. CDR3 in DNA: TGTGCCAGTAGTATGGGGACAGTCCAAGAGACCCAGTACTTC.

This chain links TRBV19 with TRBJ1-2; a weak D match, TRBD1 (5 bases). This CDR3 has 13 residues. The V gene lost 7 bases and the J gene lost 3 bases, with 12 bases spanning the gap. The germline V gene encodes CDR1 LNHDA and CDR2 SQIVND (reference sequence). The CDR3 DNA reads TGTGCCAGTAAGGCAGGGATACACTATGGCTACACCTTC. Translated, it gives CASKAGIHYGYTF.

The DNA for the CDR3 is TGTGCCAGCAGTTTTCCGGGAAGCACTGAAGCTTTCTTT. It encodes CASSFPGSTEAFF. The chain recombines TRBV27 with TRBJ1-1; no firm D call. This CDR3 is 13 amino acids long. Germline V gene data show CDR1 as MNHEY and CDR2 as SMNVEV (reference sequence). Deletions cut 3 bases from V and 4 bases from J, with 9 bases between.

This chain joins TRBV12-3 or TRBV12-4 and TRBJ2-7, with a tentative D call TRBD1 (5 bases). This CDR3 contains 13 residues. Trimming removed 3 bases from V and 5 bases from J, with 11 bases in between. This CDR3 reads CASSFMAGNEQYF. For the CDR3, the DNA is TGTGCCAGCAGTTTCATGGCAGGGAACGAGCAGTACTTC.

V gene TRBV19 combines with J gene TRBJ2-7, with 8 bases lining up with TRBD1. V lost 1 base and J lost 3; bases outside the gene matches: 5. CDR1 and CDR2 from the germline V gene are LNHDA and SQIVND (reference sequence). This CDR3 has 15 amino acids. The CDR3 DNA reads as TGTGCCAGTAGTATAGGAACAGGGGGTTACTACGAGCAGTACTTC. It is translated as CASSIGTGGYYEQYF. The full variable domain, in which reference TRBV19 and TRBJ2-7 provide the parts outside the CDR3, is DGGITQSPKYLFRKEGQNVTLSCEQNLNHDAMYWYRQDPGQGLRLIYYSQIVNDFQKGDIAEGYSVSREKKESFPLTVTSAQKNPTAFYLCASSIGTGGYYEQYFGPGTRLTVT.

As for this clone: Compared with germline, one end of the junction differs, possibly owing to a read error. The chain links TRBV7-7 to TRBJ2-2, with TRBD2 matching over 9 bases. The germline V gene has CDR1 SSHAT and CDR2 FNYEAQ (reference sequence). The CDR3 spans 16 residues. CDR3 loop: CASSARLAVNTGELFF. The CDR3 bases are TGTGCTAGCAGCGCCAGACTAGCGGTGAACACCGGGGAGCTGTTTTTT.

The chain is built from TRBV7-8 and TRBJ2-5; TRBD1 matches at 7 bases. The germline CDR1 and CDR2 sequences are SGHVS and FQNEAQ. This CDR3 is 15 amino acids long. V gave up 2 bases and J gave up 0 bases; unmatched junction bases: 3. CDR3 sequence reads: CASSLPQGDQETQYF. CDR3 nucleotides: TGTGCCAGCAGCTTACCCCAGGGGGACCAAGAGACCCAGTACTTC.

V gene TRBV23-1 combines with J gene TRBJ2-1; TRBD1 agrees at 8 bases. TRBV23-1 is recorded as an ORF, its role being uncertain. V lost 3 bases, J lost 6 bases, and 10 bases stayed unmatched. The CDR3 contains 16 residues. This CDR3 is CASSQARLTGVNEQFF. The CDR3 DNA sequence: TGCGCCAGCAGTCAGGCTCGCCTGACAGGGGTCAATGAGCAGTTCTTC.